The 12 T cell receptor beta chains listed next were all sequenced from one sample in a study of identical twins (dated by TCRdb to about 2016). Library construction relied on 5' RACE. The sequencer was an Illumina HiSeq 2000. TCRdb reanalyzed the raw reads on its own, using fastp at Q25 for trimming and MiXCR for clone calling, and kept in-frame beta chains. Entries are consolidated by CDR3 protein sequence, retaining the most common genes and DNA. Here the sample has a few hundred thousand distinct CDR3 sequences; about 8% occur a single time. The ten largest make up 2.5% to 3.5% of the sample. The same specimen was also included in a second study, on yellow fever vaccine responses in identical twins.

The sequenced sample consisted of CD8+ T cells sorted from blood. The receptors come from a woman between 18 and 30 years old in good health.

In this sample, this clonotype turned up a few times. This sequence joins TRBV6-6 and TRBJ2-1, with D perhaps matching TRBD1 (6 bases). The V and J ends lost 7 bases and 4 bases respectively, with 8 bases between them. The CDR3 runs 12 residues. Looked up from germline, CDR1 is MNHNY and CDR2 is SVGAGI (reference sequence). CDR3 region: CASNTGYNEQFF. DNA for the CDR3: TGTGCCAGCAATACAGGGTACAATGAGCAGTTCTTC.

The genes are TRBV20-1 and TRBJ2-7; D may be TRBD1 (5 bases). The V end was cut by 2 bases, the J end by 2 bases, with 13 bases between. The germline V gene has CDR1 DFQATT and CDR2 SNEGSKA (reference sequence). The CDR3 covers 14 residues. The CDR3 bases are TGCAGTGCTAGAAGATCGACAGAACCCTACGAGCAGTACTTC. Its translation is CSARRSTEPYEQYF.

This clonotype was recorded a few times. This chain links TRBV15 with TRBJ2-2, with D perhaps given as TRBD1 or TRBD2 (5 bases each). The CDR3 is made up of 15 amino acids. From germline, CDR1 is LNHNV and CDR2 YYDKDF (reference sequence). The V end lost 2 bases, the J end lost 2 bases, and 9 bases lay between the germline ends. CDR3 residues: CATSRRDGNTGELFF. As DNA, the CDR3 is TGTGCCACCAGCAGACGGGACGGAAACACCGGGGAGCTGTTTTTT.

This clonotype appeared many times. The rearrangement joins TRBV15 to TRBJ1-3; D uncertain. The CDR3 length is 11 residues. The germline V gene has CDR1 LNHNV and CDR2 YYDKDF (reference sequence). V gave up 8 bases and J gave up 4 bases, with 6 bases separating them. CDR3 sequence reads: CATSGGNTIYF. The CDR3 bases are TGTGCCACCTCTGGGGGAAACACCATATATTTT.

The rearrangement joins TRBV12-5 to TRBJ2-3; 12 positions agree with TRBD2. V lost 6 bases and J lost 4; bases outside the gene matches: 14. In germline, CDR1 is LGHNT, CDR2 FRNRAP. The CDR3 consists of 18 residues. The CDR3 loop is CASGGPSTSGGLPDTQYF. CDR3 nucleotide sequence: TGTGCTAGTGGCGGGCCCTCGACTAGCGGGGGACTCCCAGATACGCAGTATTTT. The entire variable domain, with the rest obtained from reference TRBV12-5 and TRBJ2-3, is as follows: DARVTQTPRHKVTEMGQEVTMRCQPILGHNTVFWYRQTMMQGLELLAYFRNRAPLDDSGMPKDRFSAEMPDATLATLKIQPSEPRDSAVYFCASGGPSTSGGLPDTQYFGPGTRLTVL.

This clonotype was counted many times. This chain joins TRBV7-8 and TRBJ2-1; 7 positions agree with TRBD2. Germline CDR1 and CDR2: SGHVS and FQNEAQ. J lost 0 bases, V lost 5 bases, and 7 bases had no gene match. This CDR3 comprises 16 residues. In DNA, the CDR3 is TGTGCCAGCAGCCGTATCAGCGGGGACTCCTACAATGAGCAGTTCTTC. It is translated as CASSRISGDSYNEQFF.

J is TRBJ2-7 and V is TRBV28; the D gene is possibly TRBD2 (5 bases). Germline CDR1 reads MDHEN; CDR2 reads SYDVKM. V shed 2 bases and J shed 2 bases, with 16 bases lying between them. CDR3 size: 16 residues. In nucleotides, the CDR3 is TGTGCCAGCAGTTTAAAAGCGGCGGTACCCACCTACGAGCAGTACTTC. As protein: CASSLKAAVPTYEQYF.

This clonotype showed up just a few times. The chain combines TRBV27 with TRBJ2-7; 8 bases agree with TRBD1. The ends lost 3 bases at V and 2 bases at J; junction bases unmatched: 6. Germline CDR1 and CDR2: MNHEY and SMNVEV (reference sequence). The CDR3 covers 15 residues. As DNA, the CDR3 is TGTGCCAGCAGTTTGGGACAGGCCGTTGCCTACGAGCAGTACTTC. This encodes CASSLGQAVAYEQYF.

The chain is built from TRBV11-1 and TRBJ2-5, with TRBD2 matching 13 bases. V was pared by 7 bases and J by 1 base, with 15 bases of the junction left unmatched. The length of the CDR3 is 19 residues. CDR1 SGHAT and CDR2 FQDESV come from the germline V gene (reference sequence). CDR3: CASTAFSGTSGVIQETQYF. The CDR3 coding sequence is TGTGCCAGCACGGCTTTCTCCGGGACTAGCGGGGTAATCCAAGAGACCCAGTACTTC.

This clonotype was found a few times. The chain combines TRBV28 with TRBJ1-2, with D maybe TRBD1 (5 bases). V lost 6 bases, J lost 13 bases, and 21 bases lay in between. This CDR3 has 13 amino acids. Germline loops: CDR1 MDHEN, CDR2 SYDVKM. The CDR3 reads CASSIWENQGSTF. The CDR3 nucleotides read TGTGCCAGCAGCATTTGGGAGAACCAGGGTAGCACCTTC.

The J gene is TRBJ1-4, the V gene TRBV6-5; 7 bases are shared with TRBD1. Germline lookup yields CDR1 MNHEY and CDR2 SVGAGI. With 1 base clipped from V and 4 bases from J, the junction kept 6 bases outside the gene matches. The CDR3 totals 16 residues. CDR3 residues: CASSYYETGINEKLFF. DNA for the CDR3: TGTGCCAGCAGTTACTATGAGACAGGGATTAATGAAAAACTGTTTTTT.

This clonotype was counted at least ten times. The chain combines TRBV12-3 or TRBV12-4 with TRBJ2-3; D remains unclear. This CDR3 has 14 amino acids. The V end was cut by 3 bases, the J end by 2 bases, with 9 bases between. In nucleotides, the CDR3 is TGTGCCAGCAGTTTCGTGGGCCTCACAGATACGCAGTATTTT. It codes for CASSFVGLTDTQYF.